This record looks at one T cell receptor (beta chain) sequence and its context. What it binds is unknown. At the DNA level, this CDR3 is encoded by other sequences in the same sample as well. This sample is drawn from a study of T cell responses to AZD1222 COVID-19 vaccine. Data came from immunoSEQ multiplex PCR; TCRdb stores just in-frame clones and leaves some out. The table records about 50,000 clones, approximately 85% of them present only once. Between the trimmed V and J ends, which lost 2 bases and 3 bases, there was a span of 6 bases. This CDR3 is built from 13 residues. From germline, CDR1 is KGHSH and CDR2 LQKENI. Findings and limits, study-wide: Spike was spanned by vaccine-associated CD4 TCRs, which were dominant at 160-218 and 743-854. Clonal diversity was possibly underestimated, and white British individuals and females predominated among donors. Just a handful of people given AZD1222 tested seropositive at baseline. Repertoires were sampled only after the peak T cell response.

The source was peripheral blood, collected on day 0 of AZD1222 vaccination. The sequence came from an adult in good health. V and J are TRBV18 and TRBJ2-3; D not certain. CDR3 bases: TGTGCCAGCTCACCAGACACAACAGATACGCAGTATTTT. Protein sequence: CASSPDTTDTQYF.